These 22 T cell receptor beta chains were sequenced from one sample in a study of Graves' ophthalmopathy and Graves' hyperthyroidism. TCR beta CDR3 regions were amplified from RNA transcripts. HTBI primers were employed in first-round RT-PCR, then a second-round multiplex PCR followed. Each CDR3 protein gets one entry after TCRdb re-called the multiplex PCR reads with MiXCR. The repertoire holds around 520,000 distinct CDR3 sequences, with 35% to 40% as singletons. Sequencing used peripheral blood or thyroid tissue (not recorded which). Source of these receptors: an adult man with Graves' hyperthyroidism.

At least ten counts were recorded for this clonotype. This sequence joins TRBV20-1 and TRBJ2-7; no reliable D call. V was cut by 5 bases and J by 7 bases, with 12 bases left in between. Germline V gene data show CDR1 as DFQATT and CDR2 as SNEGSKA (reference sequence). The CDR3 has 11 residues. The CDR3 DNA reads as TGCAGTGCTGCAGGCCGGCAAGAGCAGTACTTC. It codes for CSAAGRQEQYF.

About this clonotype: Its ends do not fully match the called genes, so a read error is possible. V gene TRBV7-9 combines with J gene TRBJ1-5; D is uncertain. This CDR3 contains 15 residues. CDR1 is SEHNR, CDR2 FQNEAQ, per germline (reference sequence). Here the CDR3 reads CASSLAGNSSQPQHF. The CDR3 DNA reads as TGCGCCAGCAGCTTAGCAGGAAATAGCAGTCAGCCCCAGCATTTT.

The V gene is TRBV7-2, the J gene TRBJ2-3; D gene ambiguous. Germline CDR1 SGHTA, CDR2 FQGNSA. This CDR3 region has 14 residues. V shed 5 bases and J shed 6 bases, with 15 bases lying between them. CDR3 nucleotides: TGTGCCAGCAGCCTTCGGGCCTCTACGGATACGCAGTATTTT. It translates to CASSLRASTDTQYF.

The J gene is TRBJ1-1, the V gene TRBV29-1; tentative D call: TRBD1 (6 bases). Germline CDR1 and CDR2: SQVTM and ANQGSEA. This CDR3 region has 13 residues. The CDR3 is CSYLPGQNTEAFF. In DNA form, the CDR3 reads TGCAGTTACCTACCGGGACAGAACACTGAAGCTTTCTTT. Full variable domain (outside the CDR3, taken from reference TRBV29-1 and TRBJ1-1): SAVISQKPSRDICQRGTSLTIQCQVDSQVTMMFWYRQQPGQSLTLIATANQGSEATYESGFVIDKFPISRPNLTFSTLTVSNMSPEDSSIYLCSYLPGQNTEAFFGQGTRLTVV.

Comments on this clonotype: Just one base apart from a much larger clone, this may be a read error. The chain joins TRBV6-5 to TRBJ1-1; 7 nucleotides match TRBD1. The CDR3 consists of 14 residues. Germline-derived CDR1 and CDR2 are MNHEY and SVGAGI. CDR3 region: CVSSYTGENTEAFF. CDR3 DNA sequence: TGTGTCAGCAGTTACACAGGGGAGAACACTGAAGCTTTCTTT.

Turning to this clonotype: One end of the junction does not line up with germline, which may come from a read error. This chain joins TRBV12-3 or TRBV12-4 and TRBJ2-6, with D possibly being TRBD1 (6 bases). This CDR3 spans 16 amino acids. CDR3 residues: CASTRQAPTGANVLTF. CDR3 nucleotide sequence: TGTGCTAGCACCCGACAGGCTCCCACTGGGGCCAACGTCCTGACTTTC.

This clonotype was observed many times. V and J are TRBV5-1 and TRBJ1-1; no definite D call. This CDR3 has 12 amino acids. V was clipped by 5 bases and J by 0 bases, with 5 bases between them. Germline V CDR1 and CDR2: SGHRS, YFSETQ. The DNA of the CDR3 is TGCGCCAGCAGGGACCTGAACACTGAAGCTTTCTTT. Protein product: CASRDLNTEAFF.

This clonotype was observed once. Relative to the germline gene, one junction end is altered; a read error may explain this. This chain connects TRBV12-3 or TRBV12-4 to TRBJ1-5; maybe TRBD1 (5 bases). The CDR3 sequence is 17 residues long. CDR3 protein: CASSRLTDIYSDQPQHF. CDR3 DNA sequence: TGTGCCAGCAGTAGATTGACAGACATTTATAGCGATCAGCCCCAGCATTTT.

As for this clonotype: At one boundary the junction diverges from the germline segment, which might be a read error. V usage is TRBV7-9 and J usage is TRBJ2-1, with 9 bases that match TRBD1. Germline values: CDR1 SEHNR, CDR2 FQNEAQ (reference sequence). This CDR3 spans 14 amino acids. The CDR3 region is CASNLLTGGNEQFF. The CDR3, as DNA: TGTGCCAGCAACTTACTGACAGGGGGGAATGAGCAGTTCTTC.

This chain links TRBV11-2 with TRBJ2-5, with a weak D call TRBD1 (6 bases). The length of the CDR3 is 15 residues. V was pared by 0 bases and J by 5 bases, with 13 bases between. Germline CDR1 reads SGHAT; CDR2 reads FQNNGV. DNA of the CDR3: TGTGCCAGCAGCTTAGATAGCCAGGGGAGTGAGACCCAGTACTTC. Amino acid sequence: CASSLDSQGSETQYF.

The chain recombines TRBV3-1 with TRBJ1-1, with 11 nucleotides matching TRBD1. Germline V gene sequence: CDR1 LGHDT, CDR2 YNNKEL (reference sequence). Trimming took 4 bases from V and 3 from J; bases not matched to a gene: 10. The CDR3 is made up of 17 amino acids. The CDR3 nucleotides read TGTGCCAGCAGCCGCATGGACAGGGGGCGTGTGGACACTGAAGCTTTCTTT. Protein sequence: CASSRMDRGRVDTEAFF.

This clonotype was seen at least ten times. The chain uses TRBV9 and TRBJ1-2, with D hard to call. This CDR3 has 15 amino acids. V lost 0 bases to trimming and J lost 0 bases, with 9 bases between them. Germline V gives CDR1 SGDLS, CDR2 YYNGEE. CDR3 coding DNA: TGTGCCAGCAGCGTAGCGCCAGATCCTAACTATGGCTACACCTTC. This sequence encodes CASSVAPDPNYGYTF.

This chain links TRBV5-5 with TRBJ2-2; 11 positions agree with TRBD2. J was trimmed by 1 base and V by 3 bases; bases with no gene match: 5. The CDR3 contains 17 residues. Germline CDR1 is SGHKS and CDR2 is YYEKEE (reference sequence). The CDR3 nucleotides read TGTGCCAGCAGCTCCAAGACTAGCGGGGTGAACACCGGGGAGCTGTTTTTT. Amino acid sequence: CASSSKTSGVNTGELFF.

The chain uses TRBV15 and TRBJ2-7; 8 bases align to TRBD2. The J call may be incorrect, as the DNA end agrees better with TRBJ2-1. The germline V gene encodes CDR1 LNHNV and CDR2 YYDKDF (reference sequence). The CDR3 has 14 amino acids. Here the CDR3 reads CATSTGTSYNEQFF. CDR3 in DNA: TGTGCCACCAGCACGGGGACTAGCTACAATGAGCAGTTCTTC.

The rearrangement joins TRBV7-9 to TRBJ1-5; D possibly corresponds to TRBD1 (5 bases). V was cut by 2 bases and J by 0 bases, with 23 bases left in between. The CDR3 length is 20 residues. The V gene's germline CDR1 is SEHNR and CDR2 FQNEAQ (reference sequence). Written as DNA, the CDR3 is TGTGCCAGCAGCTTAAAAGGAGTGAGCGCCGGACACCTTAGCAATCAGCCCCAGCATTTT. Its protein is CASSLKGVSAGHLSNQPQHF.

This clonotype was counted ten times or more. This chain uses TRBV7-3 with TRBJ1-2, with TRBD1 as a possible D gene (6 bases). V was clipped by 0 bases and J by 6 bases, with 17 bases between them. Germline-derived CDR1 and CDR2 are SGHTA and FQGTGA. CDR3 length equals 16 residues. The CDR3 protein is CASSLTGVRGADGYTF. The CDR3 coding sequence is TGTGCCAGCAGCTTAACGGGGGTTCGGGGGGCTGATGGCTACACCTTC.

V usage is TRBV29-1 and J usage is TRBJ1-1, with D unclear. The CDR3 covers 11 residues. CDR1 and CDR2 from the germline V gene are SQVTM and ANQGSEA. V gave up 8 bases and J gave up 1 base, with 8 bases separating them. Here the CDR3 DNA reads TGCAGCTTGCTCCAGAACACTGAAGCTTTCTTT. It specifies CSLLQNTEAFF.

This clonotype was seen a single time. This chain connects TRBV20-1 to TRBJ2-7, with D unclear. Trimming shortened V by 0 bases and J by 3 bases, and 9 bases separated the two germline ends. This CDR3 is built from 13 residues. Per germline, CDR1 DFQATT and CDR2 SNEGSKA (reference sequence). The CDR3 reads CSARDSENYEQYF. Here the CDR3 DNA reads TGCAGTGCTAGAGACAGTGAAAACTACGAGCAGTACTTC.

This clonotype was seen many times. The chain couples TRBV28 to TRBJ2-2; D possibly matches TRBD1 or TRBD2 (5 bases each). V lost 7 bases and J 3 bases, leaving 15 bases between the germline ends. Germline CDR1 reads MDHEN; CDR2 reads SYDVKM. CDR3 length: 15 amino acids. For the CDR3, the DNA is TGTGCCAGCACTAAACCGGGACGACACACCGGGGAGCTGTTTTTT. This codes for CASTKPGRHTGELFF.

Notes on this clonotype: This sequence may be a read error, since a much larger clone differs from it by one base. This rearrangement joins TRBV10-3 to TRBJ1-1; 7 bases are a match to TRBD1. The CDR3 has 16 residues. CDR1 and CDR2 from the germline V gene are ENHRY and SYGVKD. Here the CDR3 DNA reads TGTGCCAGCAGTGAACCCCACAGGGGACTGAACACTGAAGCTTTCTTT. This codes for CASSEPHRGLNTEAFF.

This clonotype was found a few times. The J gene is TRBJ2-3, the V gene TRBV24-1; TRBD1 or TRBD2 may be the D gene (5 bases each). The germline V and J ends were trimmed by 3 bases and 2 bases, with 14 bases remaining between them. Germline CDR1 reads KGHDR; CDR2 reads SFDVKD. There are 16 residues in the CDR3. This CDR3 reads CATSDPGPSFTDTQYF. DNA for the CDR3: TGTGCCACCAGTGATCCGGGACCCTCCTTCACAGATACGCAGTATTTT.

Notes on this clonotype: Its ends do not fully match the called genes, so a read error is possible. The chain has TRBV5-4 and TRBJ2-6; the match to TRBD2 covers 8 bases. This CDR3 contains 18 residues. In germline, CDR1 is SGHNT, CDR2 YYREEE (reference sequence). CDR3 nucleotides: TGTGCCAACAGCCTTCTAGCGGGTGTGAGCTCTGGGGCCAACGTCCTGACTTTC. This codes for CANSLLAGVSSGANVLTF.